There are a few counts of the clone carrying this T cell receptor (beta chain). Its target is unknown. Although they were nominally healthy when sampled, donors likely had unrecorded immune exposures. The CDR3 spans 14 residues. Germline V CDR1 and CDR2: SGHRS, YFSETQ. V trimming: 5 bases; J trimming: 0 bases; junction bases outside the gene matches: 3. This specimen belongs to a study of cytomegalovirus exposure and HLA in healthy donors. Background on the study: Earlier, approximately 180 million T cells were analyzed, and fewer than 120 million unique TCR beta sequences were found among them. Within an early data release were 80 million to 90 million unique TCRs drawn from HLA-typed donors. Study observations and caveats: Most TCR beta V segments were productive about 87% or about 30% of the time in an earlier analysis.

13 Jbeta primers and 60 Vbeta primers were used for the PCR. TCRdb's table, derived via immunoSEQ multiplex PCR, lists solely in-frame clones and lacks some. Of some 250,000 clones detected, roughly 82% appear once; the ten largest clones hold 5% to 6%. V gene TRBV5-1 combines with J gene TRBJ1-1; 8 bases are a match to TRBD1. This clonotype originated in a woman aged 40 to 55 in good health and CMV-seropositive. Sequences were obtained from PBMCs. CDR3 sequence: CASRAGQVNTEAFF. CDR3 sequence (DNA): TGCGCCAGCAGGGCGGGACAGGTGAACACTGAAGCTTTCTTT.